The rows below give T cell receptor beta chains drawn from one sample of a study of Graves' ophthalmopathy and Graves' hyperthyroidism. Each CDR3 protein is one row after TCRdb ran MiXCR on the multiplex PCR reads. Of about 410,000 distinct CDR3 sequences listed, 15% to 20% are singletons. Sequenced sample: peripheral blood. These receptors were collected from a woman in her late teens or twenties with Graves' ophthalmopathy. CDR3s include the opening cysteine and the closing phenylalanine or tryptophan. D genes are given only for firm matches. Clone sizes are given selectively: once, few, many, or a class where the clone is expanded.

D gene	V gene	clone size	J gene	CDR3 protein	CDR3 DNA
-	TRBV25-1	many	TRBJ2-2	CASSEVPDSPGELFF	TGTGCCAGCAGTGAAGTGCCGGACTCTCCAGGGGAGCTGTTTTTT
TRBD1	TRBV15	many	TRBJ1-3	CATSRDRDRGLSGNTIYF	TGTGCCACCAGCAGAGATCGGGACAGGGGGCTCTCTGGAAACACCATATATTTT
TRBD1	TRBV6-2/TRBV6-3	-	TRBJ1-3	CASTPGQASGGLSGNTIYF	TGTGCCAGCACCCCGGGACAGGCCTCCGGAGGCCTCTCTGGAAACACCATATATTTT
-	TRBV27	many	TRBJ2-7	CASSPRREPSYEQYF	TGTGCCAGCAGTCCTCGCAGGGAGCCCTCCTACGAGCAGTACTTC
-	TRBV28	many	TRBJ1-5	CASSLVGRSQHF	TGTGCCAGCAGTTTGGTGGGCAGGTCCCAGCATTTT
-	TRBV5-1	few	TRBJ1-1	CASSLGQEMFF	TGCGCCAGCAGCTTGGGACAGGAAATGTTCTTT
TRBD1	TRBV6-2/TRBV6-3	-	TRBJ1-5	CASSRTTGRVNQPQHF	TGTGCCAGCAGTCGAACGACAGGGAGGGTCAATCAGCCCCAGCATTTT
-	TRBV12-3/TRBV12-4	many	TRBJ1-5	CASSLVLGVSQPQHF	TGTGCCAGCAGTTTGGTTCTGGGAGTAAGTCAGCCCCAGCATTTT
TRBD2	TRBV27	many	TRBJ2-2	CASSFLAGTNTGELFF	TGTGCCAGCAGTTTCTTAGCGGGAACGAACACCGGGGAGCTGTTTTTT
TRBD1	TRBV5-6	many	TRBJ2-7	CASSFGVGQGASEQYF	TGTGCCAGCAGCTTTGGCGTGGGACAGGGGGCTAGCGAGCAGTACTTC
-	TRBV27	many	TRBJ2-2	CASSLSGGRYTGELFF	TGTGCCAGCAGTTTATCTGGTGGGAGGTATACCGGGGAGCTGTTTTTT
TRBD1	TRBV12-5	many	TRBJ1-6	CARGKGQGDYNSPLHF	TGTGCTAGGGGGAAAGGACAGGGCGACTATAATTCACCCCTCCACTTT
-	TRBV6-2/TRBV6-3	many	TRBJ2-7	CASSLGPVTYEQYF	TGTGCCAGCAGTCTAGGGCCGGTCACCTACGAGCAGTACTTC
-	TRBV6-5	many	TRBJ2-7	CASSYGQGSYEQYF	TGTGCCAGCAGTTACGGTCAGGGGTCCTACGAGCAGTACTTC
-	TRBV25-1	-	TRBJ1-6	CASSEPPVGPSYNSPLHF	TGTGCCAGCAGTGAACCCCCCGTGGGTCCCTCCTATAATTCACCCCTCCACTTT
-	TRBV7-8	many	TRBJ2-1	CASSLYDRGFYNEQFF	TGTGCCAGCAGCTTGTACGACAGAGGCTTCTACAATGAGCAGTTCTTC
-	TRBV28	many	TRBJ1-1	CASSSPRTEAFF	TGTGCCAGCAGTTCTCCCCGCACTGAAGCTTTCTTT